These T cell receptor beta chains were read from a single sample in a study of T cell responses to AZD1222 COVID-19 vaccine. Produced via immunoSEQ multiplex PCR; TCRdb's table is partial and in-frame only. In the table there are about 55,000 clones, over 70% of which are singletons. The input for sequencing was peripheral blood, taken on day 0 of AZD1222 vaccination. The receptor set was obtained from an adult in good health. CDR3s include the opening cysteine and the closing phenylalanine or tryptophan. The D gene is left open where the match is weak. A clone size is listed for some rows: how often the clone was seen (once, few, many), or a class if it is expanded.

TRBJ1-1,NA,TRBD1,TRBV30,CAWRDRGTVNTEAFF,TGTGCCTGGAGGGACCGCGGGACAGTGAACACTGAAGCTTTCTTT
TRBJ2-2,NA,NA,TRBV5-4,CASSSGTPLNTGELFF,TGTGCCAGCAGCTCCGGGACACCCCTGAACACCGGGGAGCTGTTTTTT
TRBJ1-2,NA,TRBD1,TRBV24-1,CATSDSTGVNGYTF,TGTGCCACCAGTGATTCAACAGGGGTAAATGGCTACACCTTC
TRBJ2-1,NA,NA,TRBV28,CASRIPGSTGEQFF,TGTGCCAGCAGGATCCCAGGAAGTACGGGTGAGCAGTTCTTC
TRBJ2-1,NA,NA,TRBV4-1,CASSQAPTGRETFQEQFF,TGCGCCAGCAGCCAAGCGCCAACGGGGCGGGAAACGTTTCAGGAGCAGTTCTTC
TRBJ2-7,NA,TRBD2,TRBV9,CASSPGTSGRIDEQYF,TGTGCCAGCAGCCCCGGGACTAGCGGGAGAATCGACGAGCAGTACTTC
TRBJ2-7,NA,TRBD1,TRBV29-1,CSCTRGPGPSYEQYF,TGCAGCTGTACCAGGGGGCCAGGGCCATCCTACGAGCAGTACTTC
TRBJ2-3,NA,NA,TRBV18,CASSPPASTDTQYF,TGTGCCAGCTCACCACCTGCTAGCACAGATACGCAGTATTTT
TRBJ2-5,NA,TRBD2,TRBV11-3,CASSLGLAGGGADAQYF,TGTGCCAGCAGCTTAGGTCTAGCGGGAGGAGGAGCCGACGCCCAGTACTTC
TRBJ1-2,NA,NA,TRBV21-1,CASSKTRQEKVGYTF,TGTGCCAGCAGCAAAACCAGACAGGAGAAGGTTGGCTACACCTTC
TRBJ2-3,NA,NA,TRBV7-2,CASSLGLNTDTQYF,TGTGCCAGCAGCTTGGGACTCAACACAGATACGCAGTATTTT
TRBJ1-5,NA,TRBD1,TRBV3-1/TRBV3-2,CASSHGQGNQPQHF,TGTGCCAGCAGCCACGGACAGGGCAATCAGCCCCAGCATTTT
TRBJ1-3,NA,TRBD1,TRBV19,CASSRTGTLSGNTIYF,TGTGCCAGTAGCAGGACAGGGACCCTCTCTGGAAACACCATATATTTT
TRBJ1-1,few,TRBD1,TRBV11-3,CASSLSRTGGEAFF,TGTGCCAGCAGCTTGAGCAGAACAGGGGGTGAAGCTTTCTTT
TRBJ1-1,few,TRBD1,TRBV29-1,CSVDPTGTNTEAFF,TGCAGCGTTGACCCGACAGGGACGAACACTGAAGCTTTCTTT
TRBJ2-7,NA,NA,TRBV5-1,CASSLVGREVYEQYF,TGCGCCAGCAGCTTGGTTGGGCGGGAAGTCTACGAGCAGTACTTC
TRBJ1-1,NA,NA,TRBV6-1,CASSEALREGWVTEAFF,TGTGCCAGCAGTGAAGCGCTTCGGGAGGGGTGGGTCACTGAAGCTTTCTTT
TRBJ1-2,NA,TRBD1,TRBV19,CASSIAPGQRSNYGYTF,TGTGCCAGTAGTATAGCCCCGGGACAGAGATCTAACTATGGCTACACCTTC
TRBJ2-7,NA,NA,TRBV7-9,CASTPGFSSYEQYF,TGTGCCAGCACTCCAGGGTTTAGCTCCTACGAGCAGTACTTC
TRBJ1-3,NA,NA,TRBV19,CASRSSEAWSGNTIYF,TGTGCCAGTAGATCATCAGAGGCTTGGTCTGGAAACACCATATATTTT
TRBJ2-7,NA,NA,TRBV5-5,CASSFLAASYEQYF,TGTGCCAGCAGCTTTTTGGCAGCCTCCTACGAGCAGTACTTC
TRBJ1-1,NA,NA,TRBV6-4,CASSGTYGVAFF,TGTGCCAGCAGTGGGACATACGGCGTGGCTTTCTTT
TRBJ2-1,NA,NA,TRBV24-1,CATSDPGGRSSYNEQFF,TGTGCCACCAGTGATCCCGGCGGGCGGAGCTCCTACAATGAGCAGTTCTTC
TRBJ2-7,NA,TRBD2,TRBV9,CASSVQAGVDEQYF,TGTGCCAGCAGCGTTCAAGCGGGAGTAGACGAGCAGTACTTC